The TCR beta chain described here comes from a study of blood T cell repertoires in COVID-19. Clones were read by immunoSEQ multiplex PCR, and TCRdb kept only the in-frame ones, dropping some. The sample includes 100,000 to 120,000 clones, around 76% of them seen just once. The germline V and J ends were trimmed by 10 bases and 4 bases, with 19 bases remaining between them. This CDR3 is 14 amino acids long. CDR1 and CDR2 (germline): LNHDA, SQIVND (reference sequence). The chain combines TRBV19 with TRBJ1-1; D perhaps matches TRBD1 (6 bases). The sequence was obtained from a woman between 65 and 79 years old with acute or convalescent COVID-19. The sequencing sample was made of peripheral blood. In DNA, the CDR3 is TGTGCCACCAGTATCGGTAGGGGGGGCACTGAAGCTTTCTTT. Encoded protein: CATSIGRGGTEAFF.